These T cell receptor beta chains were read from a single sample in a study of neurological immune-mediated disorders. TCRdb processed the 5' RACE reads anew with MiXCR; each CDR3 protein has one entry. The table lists about 24,000 distinct CDR3 sequences, 10% to 15% of them singletons, with around 15% in the top ten. The specimen was PBMCs. The receptors were sampled from a woman aged 40 to 49 with HTLV-1-associated myelopathy (HAM/TSP). The CDR3 runs from the conserved cysteine through the conserved F or W. D genes are given only for firm matches. For some rows the clone size is stated as once, few or many, or as a class when expanded; others skip it.

length	D	V	size	J	DNA	CDR3
16	TRBD1	TRBV14	many	TRBJ2-2	TGTGCCAGCAGCACATGGACAGGGAGCGGCACCGGGGAGCTGTTTTTT	CASSTWTGSGTGELFF
14	TRBD1	TRBV6-5	-	TRBJ1-2	TGTGCCAGCAGTTACCGACAGGGGAACTATGGCTACACCTTC	CASSYRQGNYGYTF
14	-	TRBV20-1	many	TRBJ1-1	TGCAGTGCTAGAGATTGGACCGGGAACACTGAAGCTTTCTTT	CSARDWTGNTEAFF
18	-	TRBV12-3/TRBV12-4	-	TRBJ2-3	TGTGCCAGCAGTTTATCCCGCCGGGAGTATTTGAGTACAGATACGCAGTATTTT	CASSLSRREYLSTDTQYF
15	-	TRBV11-1	many	TRBJ1-6	TGTGCCAGCAGCTTAAATCAGGACAGTATTTCACCCCTCCACTTT	CASSLNQDSISPLHF
14	-	TRBV12-3/TRBV12-4	-	TRBJ2-7	TGTGCCAGCAGTTTAAAACACGGTTCCCACAAGCAGTACTTC	CASSLKHGSHKQYF
17	TRBD2	TRBV6-6	many	TRBJ2-5	TGTGCCAGCAGTTCCCCCCCGCGGGGGGGTATCCAAGAGACCCAGTACTTC	CASSSPPRGGIQETQYF
13	TRBD1	TRBV5-1	-	TRBJ2-7	TGCGCCAGCAGCAGGGGACAGTCCTACGAGCAGTACTTC	CASSRGQSYEQYF
16	TRBD2	TRBV4-2	medium-sized	TRBJ2-3	TGTGCCAGCAGCCAAGGGCCGGGACTAGCGTCTGCTACGCAGTATTTT	CASSQGPGLASATQYF
15	-	TRBV5-1	many	TRBJ1-4	TGCGCCAGCAGCCCCCCAACAGGTGTTAATGAAAAACTGTTTTTT	CASSPPTGVNEKLFF
14	-	TRBV20-1	many	TRBJ2-5	TGCAGTGCTAGAGATCTTACGGCGCAAGAGACCCAGTACTTC	CSARDLTAQETQYF
14	-	TRBV11-2	many	TRBJ1-5	TGTGCCAGCAGCTACCCGGGCCCCAATCAGCCCCAGCATTTT	CASSYPGPNQPQHF
15	TRBD1	TRBV20-1	many	TRBJ1-5	TGCAGTGCTAGAGATGCCAGGGGGGGCAATCAGCCCCAGCATTTT	CSARDARGGNQPQHF
13	TRBD1	TRBV7-2	-	TRBJ2-7	TGTGCCAGCAGCCCCCTGACAGGGCGGAAGCAGTACTTC	CASSPLTGRKQYF
16	TRBD1	TRBV4-3	many	TRBJ1-2	TGCGCCAGCAGCCAAGGCCCGGGACAGGCGGACTATGGCTACACCTTC	CASSQGPGQADYGYTF
13	-	TRBV10-3	-	TRBJ1-2	TGTGCCATCGCAGGGTTCGCCCACGATGGCTACACCTTC	CAIAGFAHDGYTF
13	TRBD1	TRBV10-3	many	TRBJ2-7	TGTGCCACCTCCCGGGACAGGGGCTACGAGCAGTACTTC	CATSRDRGYEQYF
17	TRBD1	TRBV11-2	many	TRBJ1-1	TGTGCCAGCAGCGGTTTAGGGACAGTAAAGGGAGGCACTGAAGCTTTCTTT	CASSGLGTVKGGTEAFF
13	-	TRBV20-1	many	TRBJ1-5	TGCAGCTGGGGGGGCAATAGCAATCAGCCCCAGCATTTT	CSWGGNSNQPQHF
13	TRBD1	TRBV10-3	-	TRBJ2-5	TGTGCCATTACCGGGGGACAGGGTGAGACCCAGTACTTC	CAITGGQGETQYF
14	TRBD1	TRBV20-1	-	TRBJ2-7	TGCAGTTCTAGGGGGGGACAGGGGGCTTACGAGCAGTACTTC	CSSRGGQGAYEQYF
17	TRBD2	TRBV5-4	-	TRBJ2-6	TGTGCCAGCAGCCAAGAAGCGGGGAACTCTGGGGCCAACGTCCTGACTTTC	CASSQEAGNSGANVLTF
15	-	TRBV5-1	many	TRBJ2-5	TGCGCCAGCAGCCCAGAGGGGCACCTTCAAGAGACCCAGTACTTC	CASSPEGHLQETQYF
14	-	TRBV29-1	many	TRBJ2-3	TGCAGCGTTGAACGGGGCGGAACCGCAGATACGCAGTATTTT	CSVERGGTADTQYF